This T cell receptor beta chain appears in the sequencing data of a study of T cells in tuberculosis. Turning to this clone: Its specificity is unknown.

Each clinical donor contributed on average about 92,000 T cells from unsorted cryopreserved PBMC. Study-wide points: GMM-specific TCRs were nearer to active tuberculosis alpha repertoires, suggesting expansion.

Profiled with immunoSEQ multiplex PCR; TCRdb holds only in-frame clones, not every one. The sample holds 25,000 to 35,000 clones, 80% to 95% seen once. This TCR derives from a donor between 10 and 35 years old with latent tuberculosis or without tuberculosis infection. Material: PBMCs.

The CDR3 region is CASSPPRGHGNTIYF. Here the CDR3 DNA reads TGTGCCAGCAGTCCCCCCCGAGGTCACGGAAACACCATATATTTT. The V and J genes are TRBV28 and TRBJ1-3; D unclear. Germline V gene lookup returns CDR1 MDHEN and CDR2 SYDVKM. Trimming took off 5 bases at V and 4 bases at J, with 15 bases between the two ends. This CDR3 contains 15 residues.